One sample yielded the 27 T cell receptor beta chains listed below, sequenced in a study of T cell responses to AZD1222 COVID-19 vaccine. The method was immunoSEQ multiplex PCR; TCRdb's version includes in-frame clones alone and lacks a portion of them. Among some 120,000 clones listed, about 79% were seen once. The starting material was peripheral blood, obtained 28 days after the second AZD1222 dose. Source of these receptors: an adult who received the AZD1222 COVID-19 vaccine.

The chain uses TRBV4-3 and TRBJ1-3; TRBD1 might be the D (5 bases). With 4 bases removed from V and 3 bases from J, the gap between germline ends came to 19 bases. Germline V lookup: CDR1 LGHNA, CDR2 YSLEER. This CDR3 spans 17 amino acids. The chain's CDR3 is CASSPPPFGTLGNTIYF. CDR3 sequence (DNA): TGCGCCAGCAGCCCACCCCCCTTCGGGACGCTTGGAAACACCATATATTTT.

V and J are TRBV28 and TRBJ1-2, with D maybe TRBD1 (5 bases). Germline V gene data show CDR1 as MDHEN and CDR2 as SYDVKM. Trimming stripped 8 bases from V and 7 bases from J, with 17 bases between. The CDR3 totals 13 residues. The CDR3 here is CASRDDSQRGYTF. The CDR3 bases are TGTGCCAGCCGAGATGACAGTCAGCGTGGCTACACCTTC.

The chain uses TRBV29-1 and TRBJ1-1; 8 nucleotides align to TRBD1. The germline gives CDR1 SQVTM, CDR2 ANQGSEA. CDR3 length: 13 residues. Trimming removed 4 bases from V and 5 bases from J; junction bases left unmatched: 6. CDR3 DNA sequence: TGCAGCGTTGTAAGTGGGACAGGTACTGAAGCTTTCTTT. Translated, it gives CSVVSGTGTEAFF.

V usage is TRBV28 and J usage is TRBJ1-6; possibly TRBD1 for D (5 bases). V was clipped by 5 bases and J by 5 bases, with 19 bases between them. The germline gives CDR1 MDHEN, CDR2 SYDVKM. There are 17 residues in the CDR3. The CDR3 spells CASSILSGSRDNSPLHF. DNA for the CDR3: TGTGCCAGCAGTATTCTTTCAGGGTCCAGGGATAATTCACCCCTCCACTTT.

The genes are TRBV6-2 or TRBV6-3 and TRBJ2-3; D unresolved. The CDR3 totals 13 residues. Germline V gene sequence: CDR1 MNHEY, CDR2 SVGEGT. V was pared by 4 bases and J by 2 bases, with 7 bases between. CDR3 sequence: CASSWMDTDTQYF. As DNA, the CDR3 is TGTGCCAGCAGTTGGATGGACACAGATACGCAGTATTTT.

The chain carries TRBV7-9 and TRBJ2-7; 8 bases fit TRBD1. CDR3 length equals 13 residues. Per the germline V gene, CDR1 is SEHNR and CDR2 is FQNEAQ (reference sequence). J was trimmed by 3 bases and V by 7 bases; bases with no gene match: 5. The CDR3 nucleotides are TGTGCCAGCAAGCAGGGGGCGGACTACGAGCAGTACTTC. Its protein product is CASKQGADYEQYF.

The gene calls are TRBV10-3 and TRBJ1-1, with a weak D call TRBD1 (6 bases). Germline-derived CDR1 and CDR2 are ENHRY and SYGVKD. The CDR3 extends over 15 amino acids. V dropped 2 bases and J dropped 1 base, with 11 bases sitting between them. CDR3 amino acids: CAISEEGVGNTEAFF. In DNA form, the CDR3 reads TGTGCCATCAGTGAGGAGGGGGTTGGGAACACTGAAGCTTTCTTT.

The rearrangement links TRBV5-4 to TRBJ1-2; 9 positions match TRBD1. Looked up from germline, CDR1 is SGHNT and CDR2 is YYREEE (reference sequence). The CDR3 has 14 amino acids. V was clipped by 6 bases and J by 5 bases; unmatched bases: 8. CDR3 DNA: TGTGCCAGCACCCGGGACAGGGCTTTTTATGGCTACACCTTC. Protein product: CASTRDRAFYGYTF.

The chain employs TRBV10-1 and TRBJ2-3; D is uncertain. The V gene lost 6 bases and the J gene lost 0 bases, with 13 bases spanning the gap. This CDR3 spans 15 amino acids. The V gene's germline CDR1 is WNHNN and CDR2 SYGVQD (reference sequence). The CDR3 bases are TGCGCCAGCAGCCCCACCGCCTTAAGCACAGATACGCAGTATTTT. This sequence encodes CASSPTALSTDTQYF.

This chain links TRBV27 with TRBJ2-7, with TRBD1 matching over 8 bases. The ends lost 1 base at V and 5 bases at J; junction bases unmatched: 1. CDR1 is MNHEY, CDR2 SMNVEV, per germline (reference sequence). This CDR3 is 13 amino acids long. The DNA of the CDR3 is TGTGCCAGCAGTTTATGGACAGGGAACGAGCAGTACTTC. Encoded protein: CASSLWTGNEQYF.

V is TRBV5-1 and J is TRBJ2-7; tentative D call: TRBD1 (6 bases). In germline, CDR1 is SGHRS, CDR2 YFSETQ. The germline V and J ends were trimmed by 4 bases and 1 base, with 9 bases remaining between them. The CDR3 is made up of 13 amino acids. This CDR3 reads CASSPDSSYEQYF. Here the CDR3 DNA reads TGCGCCAGCAGCCCGGACAGTTCCTACGAGCAGTACTTC.

This chain links TRBV5-1 with TRBJ1-2, with D possibly matching TRBD1 (6 bases). CDR1 is SGHRS, CDR2 YFSETQ, per germline. The V end was cut by 0 bases, the J end by 4 bases, with 22 bases between. There are 18 residues in the CDR3. CDR3 amino acids: CASSLDGTRYSPRYGYTF. The CDR3 DNA reads as TGCGCCAGCAGCTTGGATGGGACAAGGTATTCTCCCCGCTATGGCTACACCTTC.

This clone came up a few times. The chain joins TRBV15 to TRBJ1-1, with D tentatively TRBD1 (5 bases). V was cut by 1 base and J by 10 bases, with 16 bases left in between. This CDR3 spans 14 amino acids. Germline V gene sequence: CDR1 LNHNV, CDR2 YYDKDF (reference sequence). This CDR3 is CATSRAPWGGTAFF. CDR3 DNA sequence: TGTGCCACCAGCAGAGCCCCTTGGGGGGGGACAGCTTTCTTT. Combining the CDR3 with reference TRBV15 and TRBJ1-1 gives the whole variable domain DAMVIQNPRYQVTQFGKPVTLSCSQTLNHNVMYWYQQKSSQAPKLLFHYYDKDFNNEADTPDNFQSRRPNTSFCFLDIRSPGLGDTAMYLCATSRAPWGGTAFFGQGTRLTVV.

The gene calls are TRBV4-3 and TRBJ1-3; D remains ambiguous. Trimming left V 2 bases short and J 2 bases short, with 13 bases between. The V gene's germline CDR1 is LGHNA and CDR2 YSLEER. The CDR3 consists of 16 residues. The DNA for the CDR3 is TGCGCCAGCAGCCAACTCCTGGTCGGTCCTGGAAACACCATATATTTT. This codes for CASSQLLVGPGNTIYF.

This clone was counted a single time. The gene calls are TRBV12-5 and TRBJ2-3; 8 nucleotides agree with TRBD2. CDR1 and CDR2 (germline): LGHNT, FRNRAP. Losses at the gene ends were 6 bases for V and 4 bases for J; bases not matched to a gene: 3. This CDR3 spans 13 amino acids. The CDR3 spells CASGSSGADTQYF. The CDR3 DNA follows: TGTGCTAGTGGGAGTAGCGGGGCAGATACGCAGTATTTT.

This chain links TRBV30 with TRBJ1-6; 8 bases agree with TRBD1. Germline V gene data show CDR1 as GTSNPN and CDR2 as SVGIG (reference sequence). Germline trimming cut 7 bases from V and 13 bases from J; bases unmatched to any gene: 12. The CDR3 sequence is 13 residues long. The CDR3 DNA sequence: TGTGCCTTTACGGACAGGGTATGGGTTCCCCTCCACTTT. Translated: CAFTDRVWVPLHF.

This clone was observed once. The rearrangement uses TRBV3-1 (or the pseudogene TRBV3-2) and TRBJ1-5; D unresolved. With 5 bases removed from V and 5 bases from J, the gap between germline ends came to 13 bases. CDR3 size: 14 residues. CDR1 is LGHDT, CDR2 YNNKEL, per germline (reference sequence). The CDR3 DNA reads as TGTGCCAGCAGCGATAACACTCGCTATCAGCCCCAGCATTTT. Its protein is CASSDNTRYQPQHF.

The chain carries TRBV5-1 and TRBJ1-3, with D hard to call. Germline V gene sequence: CDR1 SGHRS, CDR2 YFSETQ. The CDR3 consists of 15 residues. The V end was cut by 6 bases, the J end by 1 base, with 14 bases between. The CDR3 region has the DNA TGCGCCAGCAAGAGAGAGAGCGCATCTGGAAACACCATATATTTT. Residues: CASKRESASGNTIYF.

This clone showed up just a few times. This rearrangement joins TRBV28 to TRBJ1-2, with TRBD1 matching over 12 bases. Germline CDR1 and CDR2: MDHEN and SYDVKM. The V and J ends lost 6 bases and 8 bases, in that order; junction bases with no gene match: 13. The CDR3 extends over 16 amino acids. The CDR3 DNA reads as TGTGCCAGCAGCCGCCCCGGGACAGGGGGCTCTCGGGGCTACACCTTC. As protein: CASSRPGTGGSRGYTF.

J is TRBJ2-7 and V is TRBV6-2 or TRBV6-3, with D possibly TRBD2 on 5 matching bases. This CDR3 spans 13 amino acids. Germline CDR1 reads MNHEY; CDR2 reads SVGEGT. V was trimmed by 5 bases and J by 6 bases, leaving 14 bases between them. The CDR3 region is CASSILLVSEQYF. In DNA form, the CDR3 reads TGTGCCAGCAGTATTTTACTAGTATCCGAGCAGTACTTC.

V usage is TRBV6-5 and J usage is TRBJ1-4; perhaps TRBD1 as D (6 bases). The V and J ends lost 0 bases and 6 bases respectively, with 11 bases between them. Germline V gene sequence: CDR1 MNHEY, CDR2 SVGAGI. The CDR3 loop spans 15 amino acids. The CDR3 DNA reads as TGTGCCAGCAGTTACTCAACAGGGCGATATGAAAAACTGTTTTTT. Translated: CASSYSTGRYEKLFF.

The chain joins TRBV5-1 to TRBJ2-3; 8 nucleotides match TRBD1. CDR1 and CDR2 from the germline V gene are SGHRS and YFSETQ. CDR3 size: 16 residues. The ends lost 3 bases at V and 2 bases at J; junction bases unmatched: 8. CDR3 DNA: TGCGCCAGCAGCTACGCAGGGGGCCATTCCACAGATACGCAGTATTTT. Protein sequence: CASSYAGGHSTDTQYF. The full variable domain, with the rest looked up from reference TRBV5-1 and TRBJ2-3, is KAGVTQTPRYLIKTRGQQVTLSCSPISGHRSVSWYQQTPGQGLQFLFEYFSETQRNKGNFPGRFSGRQFSNSRSEMNVSTLELGDSALYLCASSYAGGHSTDTQYFGPGTRLTVL.

V and J are TRBV24-1 and TRBJ2-1, with TRBD2 as a possible D gene (6 bases). Trimming left V 4 bases short and J 6 bases short, with 9 bases between. Germline V gene lookup returns CDR1 KGHDR and CDR2 SFDVKD. The CDR3 runs 13 residues. The CDR3: CATSEPGVNEQFF. For the CDR3, the DNA is TGTGCCACCAGTGAACCGGGGGTCAATGAGCAGTTCTTC.

V gene TRBV7-8 combines with J gene TRBJ1-1; a weak D match, TRBD1 (6 bases). V shed 10 bases and J shed 4 bases, with 19 bases lying between them. This CDR3 has 14 amino acids. CDR1 is SGHVS and CDR2 is FQNEAQ in the germline V gene. The CDR3 DNA reads as TGTGCCACTTGTGCCGCCCGGGACACCACTGAAGCTTTCTTT. It yields the protein CATCAARDTTEAFF.

V and J are TRBV4-3 and TRBJ1-1; D is uncertain. CDR1 is LGHNA, CDR2 YSLEER, per germline. V was trimmed by 0 bases and J by 0 bases, leaving 14 bases between them. The CDR3 totals 17 residues. The CDR3 DNA is TGCGCCAGCAGCCAAGATATGCGTCAGGACTTGAACACTGAAGCTTTCTTT. It codes for CASSQDMRQDLNTEAFF.

The chain carries TRBV5-8 and TRBJ1-6, with 10 bases fitting TRBD1. The CDR3 runs to 15 residues. The ends lost 1 base at V and 7 bases at J; junction bases unmatched: 2. Germline-derived CDR1 and CDR2 are SGHTS and YDEGEE. For the CDR3, the DNA is TGTGCCAGCAGCTTGTGGACAGGGGGAAATTCACCCCTCCACTTT. Translation: CASSLWTGGNSPLHF.

The rearrangement joins TRBV19 to TRBJ2-1; 14 bases fit TRBD2. The V gene end was trimmed by 11 bases and the J gene end by 3 bases; junction bases not matched to a gene: 9. This CDR3 has 16 amino acids. Germline loops: CDR1 LNHDA, CDR2 SQIVND (reference sequence). This CDR3 is CASGLAGGRVYNEQFF. The CDR3 nucleotides read TGTGCCTCAGGACTAGCGGGGGGCCGAGTCTACAATGAGCAGTTCTTC.